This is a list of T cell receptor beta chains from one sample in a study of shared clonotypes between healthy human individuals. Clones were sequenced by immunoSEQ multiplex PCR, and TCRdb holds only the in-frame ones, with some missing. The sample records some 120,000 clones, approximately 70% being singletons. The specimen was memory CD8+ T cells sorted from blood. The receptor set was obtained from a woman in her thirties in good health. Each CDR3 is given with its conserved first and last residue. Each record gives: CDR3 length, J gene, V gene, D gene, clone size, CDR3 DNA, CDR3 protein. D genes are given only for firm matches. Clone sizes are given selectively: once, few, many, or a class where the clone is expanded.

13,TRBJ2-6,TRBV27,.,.,TGTGCCACTTTGAGCTCTGGGGCCAACGTCCTGACTTTC,CATLSSGANVLTF
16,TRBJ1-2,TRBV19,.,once,TGTGCCAGTAGGAGCCCCCCAGGGGAAGAACTCTATGGCTACACCTTC,CASRSPPGEELYGYTF
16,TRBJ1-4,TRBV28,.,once,TGTGCCAGCAGTTTACGGGGGGCATCAACTAATGAAAAACTGTTTTTT,CASSLRGASTNEKLFF
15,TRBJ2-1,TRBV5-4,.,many,TGTGCCAGCAACTCGGCAGACGCACCCTACAATGAGCAGTTCTTC,CASNSADAPYNEQFF
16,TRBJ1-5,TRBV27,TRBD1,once,TGTGCCAGGAAAATGCGGCACAGGGGGCCTGATCAGCCCCAGCATTTT,CARKMRHRGPDQPQHF
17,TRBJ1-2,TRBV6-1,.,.,TGTGCCAGCAGTGAAAACGGGTGGGAAGGGTCTAACTATGGCTACACCTTC,CASSENGWEGSNYGYTF
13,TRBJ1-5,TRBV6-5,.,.,TGTGCCAGCAGTTACCTCGAGGGTCAGCCCCAGCATTTT,CASSYLEGQPQHF
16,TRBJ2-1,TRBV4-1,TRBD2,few,TGCGCCAGCAGCCAAGCTCGGGGGGGTAGCGGGAGGGCCGCGTTCTTC,CASSQARGGSGRAAFF
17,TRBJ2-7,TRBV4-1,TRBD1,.,TGCGCCAGCAGCAGAGGGACAGGGGCCGGGCGCTCCTACGAGCAGTACTTC,CASSRGTGAGRSYEQYF
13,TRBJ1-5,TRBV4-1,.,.,TGCGCCAGCAGCCAGACACCCGGGAGAGCGAAGCATTTT,CASSQTPGRAKHF
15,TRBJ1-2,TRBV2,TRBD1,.,TGTGCCAGCAGCCCCGGGACAGCGTCTAACTATGGCTACACCTTC,CASSPGTASNYGYTF